Presented here are 5 T cell receptor beta chains from one specimen sequenced in a study of cytomegalovirus exposure and HLA in healthy donors. Clones were read by immunoSEQ multiplex PCR, and TCRdb kept only the in-frame ones, dropping some. The sample contains approximately 98,000 clones, approximately 85% of which appear only once. Sequenced sample: PBMCs. These receptors originate from a woman between 18 and 29 years old in good health and CMV-seronegative.

V gene TRBV27 combines with J gene TRBJ1-1, with D possibly matching TRBD1 (5 bases). Trimming stripped 2 bases from V and 1 base from J, with 5 bases between. Germline CDR1 MNHEY, CDR2 SMNVEV (reference sequence). The CDR3 is made up of 13 amino acids. CDR3 sequence: CASSLDRNTEAFF. CDR3 DNA: TGTGCCAGCAGTTTAGACAGGAACACTGAAGCTTTCTTT.

The V call is TRBV19, the J call TRBJ1-1; D not resolved. V was clipped by 5 bases and J by 5 bases, with 15 bases between them. The germline V gene encodes CDR1 LNHDA and CDR2 SQIVND (reference sequence). The CDR3 sequence is 14 residues long. The DNA for the CDR3 is TGTGCCAGTAGTCCTCTAATCGACGGGACTGAAGCTTTCTTT. It is translated as CASSPLIDGTEAFF. The entire variable domain, with the rest obtained from reference TRBV19 and TRBJ1-1, is as follows: DGGITQSPKYLFRKEGQNVTLSCEQNLNHDAMYWYRQDPGQGLRLIYYSQIVNDFQKGDIAEGYSVSREKKESFPLTVTSAQKNPTAFYLCASSPLIDGTEAFFGQGTRLTVV.

The V call is TRBV2, the J call TRBJ1-3; D possibly corresponds to TRBD1 (6 bases). This CDR3 region has 16 residues. Germline V gene lookup returns CDR1 SNHLY and CDR2 FYNNEI. V lost 1 base and J 3 bases, leaving 13 bases between the germline ends. CDR3 bases: TGTGCCAGCAGTGAAGGCGCGGGGGCGCGTGGAAACACCATATATTTT. Encoded protein: CASSEGAGARGNTIYF.

This chain joins TRBV29-1 and TRBJ1-1; the D gene is possibly TRBD1 (5 bases). This CDR3 is 12 amino acids long. Between the trimmed V and J ends, which lost 4 bases and 6 bases, there was a span of 12 bases. The germline V gene has CDR1 SQVTM and CDR2 ANQGSEA. In DNA form, the CDR3 reads TGCAGCGTTGTGAAAGGGGCCCCTGAAGCTTTCTTT. Translation gives CSVVKGAPEAFF.

The rearrangement joins TRBV18 to TRBJ2-7; no definite D call. Per the germline V gene, CDR1 is KGHSH and CDR2 is LQKENI. V lost 6 bases and J 5 bases, leaving 17 bases between the germline ends. CDR3 length: 14 amino acids. The CDR3 region is CASSLGALQHEQYF. The CDR3 bases are TGTGCCAGCTCCCTGGGCGCGCTACAGCACGAGCAGTACTTC.